Presented here are 23 T cell receptor beta chains from one specimen sequenced in a study of esophageal squamous cell carcinoma under preoperative chemotherapy (dated by TCRdb to 2017 to 2018). Receptor libraries were prepared by PCR. Sequencing was performed on a HiSeq X Ten. Through fastp at Q25 and MiXCR, TCRdb rebuilt clones from the public reads, retaining in-frame beta chains. All rows with the same CDR3 protein become a single entry with the most common DNA and genes. The sample contains 30,000 or so distinct CDR3 sequences, approximately 51% of them found a single time. The top ten constitute 20% to 25% of the sample. What the time point label conveys for this sample: after preoperative PTX-NDP chemotherapy. This specimen was taken from a patient given preoperative chemotherapy. The receptors originated from a human donor with esophageal squamous cell carcinoma. The donor label of this sample is uncertain.

V gene TRBV6-5 combines with J gene TRBJ2-3; a weak D match, TRBD2 (6 bases). Near its end, the DNA agrees better with TRBJ2-7, so the J call may be wrong. This CDR3 contains 16 residues. Germline V gives CDR1 MNHEY, CDR2 SVGAGI. DNA for the CDR3: TGTGCCAGCAGTTACTCGCGCCAGGGAGGATCGTACGAGCAGTACTTC. This encodes CASSYSRQGGSYEQYF.

In the case of this clonotype: At one boundary the junction diverges from the germline segment, which might be a read error. The J gene is TRBJ2-2, the V gene TRBV7-8; perhaps TRBD2 as D (5 bases). CDR1 and CDR2 (germline): SGHVS, FQNEAQ. The CDR3 totals 15 residues. CDR3 sequence reads: CASSFKWANTGELFF. In DNA, the CDR3 is TGTGCCAGCAGCTTTAAGTGGGCGAACACCGGGGAGCTGTTTTTC.

The V gene is TRBV7-2, the J gene TRBJ2-3; unclear D gene. The length of the CDR3 is 14 residues. The germline CDR1 and CDR2 sequences are SGHTA and FQGNSA. Deletions cut 0 bases from V and 1 base from J, with 5 bases between. In nucleotides, the CDR3 is TGTGCCAGCAGCTTAGCCTTAGGCACAGATACGCAGTATTTT. Its protein is CASSLALGTDTQYF.

This clonotype came up many times. J is TRBJ1-1 and V is TRBV10-3, with D unclear. CDR3 length equals 13 residues. The ends were cut back, 0 bases at V and 7 bases at J, with 9 bases in the middle. Germline V gene lookup returns CDR1 ENHRY and CDR2 SYGVKD. The CDR3 DNA reads TGTGCCATCAGTGAGTCGGGGTCCGGTGAAGCTTTCTTT. It yields the protein CAISESGSGEAFF.

This clonotype was detected many times. The chain joins TRBV10-3 to TRBJ2-7; TRBD1 matches 11 bases. After removal of 6 bases from V and 3 bases from J, the junction contained 7 bases not matched to a gene. This CDR3 is 15 amino acids long. CDR1 is ENHRY, CDR2 SYGVKD, per germline. This CDR3 reads CAISGPGTGGYEQYF. The CDR3 nucleotides are TGTGCCATCAGCGGACCAGGGACAGGGGGCTACGAGCAGTACTTC.

On this clonotype: A read error may produce the germline difference seen at one junction end. The chain joins TRBV7-6 to TRBJ2-3; 7 positions match TRBD2. Germline V gene data show CDR1 as SGHVS and CDR2 as FNYEAQ. The CDR3 runs 16 residues. In DNA, the CDR3 is TGTGCCAGCAGGGGAGTGGGCGGGGGAGGCCCAGAGACGCAGTATTTT. This codes for CASRGVGGGGPETQYF.

This rearrangement joins TRBV7-8 to TRBJ2-1, with TRBD1 identical over 9 bases. CDR3 size: 20 residues. V trimming: 4 bases; J trimming: 10 bases; junction bases outside the gene matches: 26. Germline values: CDR1 SGHVS, CDR2 FQNEAQ. CDR3 loop: CASSSTPQGTGLVVAYEQFF. The CDR3 bases are TGTGCCAGCAGCTCAACCCCACAAGGGACAGGGCTCGTCGTCGCTTACGAGCAGTTCTTC. Using reference TRBV7-8 and TRBJ2-1 for the parts outside the CDR3, the full variable domain is GAGVSQSPRYKVAKRGQDVALRCDPISGHVSLFWYQQALGQGPEFLTYFQNEAQLDKSGLPSDRFFAERPEGSVSTLKIQRTQQEDSAVYLCASSSTPQGTGLVVAYEQFFGPGTRLTVL.

V usage is TRBV20-1 and J usage is TRBJ1-5; perhaps TRBD1 as D (5 bases). V was trimmed by 0 bases and J by 4 bases, leaving 16 bases between them. The CDR3 has 16 residues. The germline V gene encodes CDR1 DFQATT and CDR2 SNEGSKA (reference sequence). The CDR3 is CSAREKGRARNQPQHF. DNA for the CDR3: TGCAGTGCTAGAGAAAAGGGGAGGGCGAGGAATCAGCCCCAGCATTTT.

The CDR3 bases are TGTGCCAGCAGCTCGAACTCCTACGAGCAGTACTTC. As protein: CASSSNSYEQYF. The chain employs TRBV11-3 and TRBJ2-7, with no clear D. CDR1 is SGHNT and CDR2 is YENEEA in the germline V gene. The CDR3 length is 12 residues. Trimming removed 4 bases at V and 0 bases at J, with 4 bases between.

This clonotype came up a few times. The chain has TRBV5-4 and TRBJ2-4; D remains unclear. V was clipped by 1 base and J by 5 bases, with 10 bases between them. The length of the CDR3 is 14 residues. From germline, CDR1 is SGHNT and CDR2 YYREEE (reference sequence). CDR3 nucleotides: TGTGCCAGCAGCTTGACTGGGTTGCAAAACATTCAGTACTTC. This encodes CASSLTGLQNIQYF.

This clonotype was observed a handful of times. The chain joins TRBV6-2 or TRBV6-3 to TRBJ2-5; D is unresolved. The closer fit of TRBJ2-7 to the DNA end suggests the J call may be wrong. The germline gives CDR1 MNHEY, CDR2 SVGEGT. There are 13 residues in the CDR3. The CDR3 nucleotides read TGTGCCAGCAGTTACTCCTGGGTGGGCGAGCAGTACTTC. The encoded protein is CASSYSWVGEQYF.

This clonotype was detected ten times or more. The chain couples TRBV11-2 to TRBJ2-5, with TRBD2 identical over 13 bases. Germline CDR1 is SGHAT and CDR2 is FQNNGV. V shed 5 bases and J 2 bases; nucleotides not matched to a gene: 5. The CDR3 consists of 16 residues. The CDR3 nucleotides read TGTGCCAGCAGCCTACTACTAGCGGGGGGGCAAGAGACCCAGTACTTC. This sequence encodes CASSLLLAGGQETQYF.

A word on this clonotype: A read error may produce the germline difference seen at one junction end. This chain uses TRBV11-2 with TRBJ2-1, with TRBD2 identical over 12 bases. The CDR3 covers 15 residues. From germline, CDR1 is SGHAT and CDR2 FQNNGV. The CDR3 spells CASSRMTSGGAAQFF. CDR3 coding DNA: TGTGCCAGCAGCCGTATGACTAGCGGGGGAGCTGCGCAGTTCTTT.

The V call is TRBV11-3, the J call TRBJ2-5, with TRBD2 identical over 7 bases. Near its end, the DNA agrees better with TRBJ2-7, so the J call may be wrong. This CDR3 contains 14 residues. CDR1 and CDR2 (germline): SGHNT, YENEEA. CDR3 in amino acids: CASSLNAGVDEQYF. Written as DNA, the CDR3 is TGTGCCAGCAGCTTGAACGCGGGAGTCGACGAGCAGTACTTC.

The rearrangement joins TRBV12-3 or TRBV12-4 to TRBJ2-1; D is possibly TRBD2 (5 bases). The assigned J gene may be wrong: the sequence end matches TRBJ2-7 better. This CDR3 spans 15 amino acids. In nucleotides, the CDR3 is TGTGCCAGCAGTTTGAGGAGGACTGTCAACAATGAGCAGTACTTC. Translated, it gives CASSLRRTVNNEQYF.

The V gene is TRBV6-4, the J gene TRBJ2-1; D is uncertain. Trimming removed 3 bases from V and 5 bases from J, with 11 bases in between. Germline V lookup: CDR1 MRHNA, CDR2 SNTAGT. This CDR3 comprises 14 residues. CDR3 DNA: TGTGCCAGCAGTGAGTCTTCGGAACACAATGAGCAGTTCTTC. The encoded protein is CASSESSEHNEQFF.

About this clonotype: Likely a read error: the CDR3 ends without its conserved phenylalanine or tryptophan. The limits of the CDR3 on the DNA are not certain, so only TCRdb's listed CDR3 is given. The chain joins TRBV7-8 to TRBJ2-5; the D call TRBD1 from the table was never checked on the DNA. Termini included, the CDR3 measures 15 amino acids. CDR1 SGHVS and CDR2 FQNEAQ come from the germline V gene. CDR3 in amino acids: CASSTRDRGIETQHS.

In regard to this clonotype: The DNA is left out, because the CDR3 cannot be placed on it with certainty; the CDR3 is given as TCRdb lists it. This chain joins TRBV7-6 and TRBJ2-3; the D call TRBD1 from the table was never checked on the DNA. Germline CDR1 SGHVS, CDR2 FNYEAQ. The CDR3 is 17 amino acids long, termini counted. Here the CDR3 reads CASSVGGGSPNPDTQYF.

With regard to this clonotype: A much larger clone is a single base away; this may be a read error. The CDR3 ends on some other residue instead of the conserved phenylalanine or tryptophan, so this is likely a read error. This chain uses TRBV6-1 with TRBJ2-5; D gene ambiguous. The V end lost 7 bases, the J end lost 2 bases, and 14 bases lay between the germline ends. Germline CDR1 is MNHNS and CDR2 is SASEGT. The CDR3 runs to 14 residues. The CDR3, as DNA: TGTGCCAGCACCCCCATGGGCGATCAAGAGACCCAGTACTTG. Translation gives CASTPMGDQETQYL.

CDR3 sequence reads: CASSNLAGGHQDTQYF. The CDR3 region has the DNA TGTGCCAGCAGCAACCTAGCGGGGGGGCACCAAGATACGCAGTATTTT. The V gene is TRBV7-8, the J gene TRBJ2-3; 12 bases are shared with TRBD2. Germline trimming cut 5 bases from V and 5 bases from J; bases unmatched to any gene: 8. This CDR3 has 16 amino acids. The V gene's germline CDR1 is SGHVS and CDR2 FQNEAQ. The complete variable domain, with remaining parts taken from reference TRBV7-8 and TRBJ2-3, reads GAGVSQSPRYKVAKRGQDVALRCDPISGHVSLFWYQQALGQGPEFLTYFQNEAQLDKSGLPSDRFFAERPEGSVSTLKIQRTQQEDSAVYLCASSNLAGGHQDTQYFGPGTRLTVL.

Note on this clonotype: This is likely a read error, given that the CDR3 carries no conserved phenylalanine or tryptophan at its end. It is unclear where the CDR3 begins or ends on the DNA, so no DNA is shown, and the CDR3 is as TCRdb lists it. V is TRBV7-8 and J is TRBJ2-5; the table's D call TRBD2 went unverified against the DNA. Germline V CDR1 and CDR2: SGHVS, FQNEAQ. The CDR3 numbers 14 amino acids, ends counted. The CDR3 loop reads CATGRPLGQKTWFS.

This clonotype has at least ten counts. Since a much larger clone is just one base distant, this may be a read error. The CDR3: CASGLTSYEQFF. The CDR3 DNA is TGTGCCAGCGGGCTGACGTCCTACGAGCAGTTCTTC. The V and J genes are TRBV7-2 and TRBJ2-1; no firm D call. This CDR3 is built from 12 residues. In germline, CDR1 is SGHTA, CDR2 FQGNSA. V was shortened by 8 bases and J by 10 bases, with 15 bases between the two germline ends.

Notes on this clonotype: The DNA is left out, because the CDR3 cannot be placed on it with certainty; the CDR3 is given as TCRdb lists it. The rearrangement uses TRBV12-3 or TRBV12-4 and TRBJ2-3; TRBD2 reflects the table's D call only, with no check against the DNA. The CDR3 spans 16 residues, counting both ends. CDR3 loop: CASRTSGLGATDMQYF.